The clone carrying this TCR beta chain was found once. This record comes from a study of blood T cell repertoires in COVID-19. Study context: The cDNA or gDNA used as material had been derived from T cells, B-cell-depleted T cells, or PBMCs.

Here immunoSEQ multiplex PCR was the method, and the copy in TCRdb shows in-frame clones only, minus some. The table includes about 190,000 clones, roughly 80% detected once. This clonotype was obtained from a man between 50 and 59 years old who had recovered from COVID-19. The specimen sequenced was peripheral blood.

The CDR3 bases are TGTGCCAGCTCACCGGGACAGGGCACAGATACGCAGTATTTT. Its translation: CASSPGQGTDTQYF. The chain employs TRBV18 and TRBJ2-3; 8 bases map to TRBD1. V gave up 3 bases and J gave up 1 base; unmatched junction bases: 0. CDR1 is KGHSH, CDR2 LQKENI, per germline. This CDR3 spans 14 amino acids.